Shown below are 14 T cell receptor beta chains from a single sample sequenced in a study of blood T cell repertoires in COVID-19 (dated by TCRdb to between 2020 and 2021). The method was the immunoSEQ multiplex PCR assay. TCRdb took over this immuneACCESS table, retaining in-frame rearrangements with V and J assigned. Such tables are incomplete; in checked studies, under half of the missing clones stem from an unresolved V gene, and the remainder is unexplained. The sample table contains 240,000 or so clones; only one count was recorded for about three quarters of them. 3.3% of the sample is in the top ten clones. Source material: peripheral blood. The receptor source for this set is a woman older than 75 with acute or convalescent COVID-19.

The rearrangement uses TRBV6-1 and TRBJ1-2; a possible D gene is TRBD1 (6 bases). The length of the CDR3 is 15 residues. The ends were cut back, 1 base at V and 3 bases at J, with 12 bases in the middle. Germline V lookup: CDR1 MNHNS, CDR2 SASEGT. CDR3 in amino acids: CASSEGNRVYYGYTF. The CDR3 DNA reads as TGTGCCAGCAGTGAAGGGAACAGGGTCTACTATGGCTACACCTTC.

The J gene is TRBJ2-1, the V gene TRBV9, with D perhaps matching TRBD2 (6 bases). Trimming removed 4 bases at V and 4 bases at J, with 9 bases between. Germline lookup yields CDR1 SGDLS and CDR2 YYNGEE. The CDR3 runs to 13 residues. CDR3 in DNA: TGTGCCAGCAGCCCTCGGGGGTACAATGAGCAGTTCTTC. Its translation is CASSPRGYNEQFF.

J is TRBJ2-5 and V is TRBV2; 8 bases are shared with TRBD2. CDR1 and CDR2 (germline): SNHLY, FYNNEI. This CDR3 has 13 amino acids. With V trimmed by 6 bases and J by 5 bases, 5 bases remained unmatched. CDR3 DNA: TGTGCCAGCAGGTCGGGAGGGGGGGAGACCCAGTACTTC. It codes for CASRSGGGETQYF.

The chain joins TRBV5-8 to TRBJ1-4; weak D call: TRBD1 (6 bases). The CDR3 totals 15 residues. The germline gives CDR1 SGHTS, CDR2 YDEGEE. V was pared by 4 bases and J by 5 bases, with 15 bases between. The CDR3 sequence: CASSQTGIVNEKLFF. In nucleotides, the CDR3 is TGTGCCAGCAGCCAGACAGGAATAGTAAATGAAAAACTGTTTTTT.

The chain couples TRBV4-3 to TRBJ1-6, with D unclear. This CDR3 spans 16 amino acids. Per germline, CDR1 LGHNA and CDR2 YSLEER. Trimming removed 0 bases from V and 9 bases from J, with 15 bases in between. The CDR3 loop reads CASSQDHQGGSSPLHF. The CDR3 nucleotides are TGCGCCAGCAGCCAAGATCACCAAGGCGGTAGTTCACCCCTCCACTTT.

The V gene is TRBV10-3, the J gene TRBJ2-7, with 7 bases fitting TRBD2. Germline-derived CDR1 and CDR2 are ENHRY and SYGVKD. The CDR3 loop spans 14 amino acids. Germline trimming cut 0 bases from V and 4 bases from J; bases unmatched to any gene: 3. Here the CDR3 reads CAISESREGYEQYF. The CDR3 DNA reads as TGTGCCATCAGTGAGTCCAGGGAGGGATACGAGCAGTACTTC.

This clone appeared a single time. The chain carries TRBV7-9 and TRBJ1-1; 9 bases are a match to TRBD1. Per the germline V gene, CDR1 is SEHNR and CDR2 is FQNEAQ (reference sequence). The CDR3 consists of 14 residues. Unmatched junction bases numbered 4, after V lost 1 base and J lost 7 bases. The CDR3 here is CASSLGRQGVEAFF. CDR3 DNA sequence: TGTGCCAGCAGCTTAGGGCGACAGGGGGTTGAAGCTTTCTTT. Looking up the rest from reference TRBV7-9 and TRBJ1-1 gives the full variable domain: DTGVSQNPRHKITKRGQNVTFRCDPISEHNRLYWYRQTLGQGPEFLTYFQNEAQLEKSRLLSDRFSAERPKGSFSTLEIQRTEQGDSAMYLCASSLGRQGVEAFFGQGTRLTVV.

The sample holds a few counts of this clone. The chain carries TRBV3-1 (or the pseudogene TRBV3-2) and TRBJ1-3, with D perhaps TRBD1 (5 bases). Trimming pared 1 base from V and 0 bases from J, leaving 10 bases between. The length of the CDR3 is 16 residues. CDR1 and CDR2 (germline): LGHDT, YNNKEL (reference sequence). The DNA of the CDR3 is TGTGCCAGCAGCCAAGGACAGTCCTACTCTGGAAACACCATATATTTT. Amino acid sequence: CASSQGQSYSGNTIYF.

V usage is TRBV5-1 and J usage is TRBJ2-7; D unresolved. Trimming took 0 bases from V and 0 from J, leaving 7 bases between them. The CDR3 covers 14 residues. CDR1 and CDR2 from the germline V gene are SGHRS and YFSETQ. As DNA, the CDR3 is TGCGCCAGCAGCTTGGAGCCGCCCTCCTACGAGCAGTACTTC. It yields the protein CASSLEPPSYEQYF.

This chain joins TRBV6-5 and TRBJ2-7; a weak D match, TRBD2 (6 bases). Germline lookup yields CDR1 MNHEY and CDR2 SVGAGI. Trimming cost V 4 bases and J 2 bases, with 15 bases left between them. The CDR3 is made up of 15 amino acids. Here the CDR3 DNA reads TGTGCCAGCAGTTTGGAAGCGGGCCGTGCCTACGAGCAGTACTTC. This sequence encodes CASSLEAGRAYEQYF.

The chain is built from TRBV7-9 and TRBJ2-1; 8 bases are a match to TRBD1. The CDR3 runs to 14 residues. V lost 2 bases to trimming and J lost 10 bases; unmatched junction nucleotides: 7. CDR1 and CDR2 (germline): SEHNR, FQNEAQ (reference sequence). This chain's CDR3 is CASSLIPGGREQFF. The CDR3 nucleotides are TGTGCCAGCAGCTTAATTCCAGGGGGCAGGGAGCAGTTCTTC. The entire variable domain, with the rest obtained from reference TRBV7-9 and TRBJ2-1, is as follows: DTGVSQNPRHKITKRGQNVTFRCDPISEHNRLYWYRQTLGQGPEFLTYFQNEAQLEKSRLLSDRFSAERPKGSFSTLEIQRTEQGDSAMYLCASSLIPGGREQFFGPGTRLTVL.

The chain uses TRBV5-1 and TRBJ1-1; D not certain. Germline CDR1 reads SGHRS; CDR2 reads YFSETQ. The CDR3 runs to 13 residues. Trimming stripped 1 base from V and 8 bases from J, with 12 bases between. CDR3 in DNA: TGCGCCAGCAGCTTGCCAGGTCCCTCCGAAGCTTTCTTT. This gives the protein CASSLPGPSEAFF.

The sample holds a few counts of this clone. The chain's CDR3 is CASSIARGTQYF. Here the CDR3 DNA reads TGTGCCAGTAGTATAGCCCGGGGGACCCAGTACTTC. V is TRBV19 and J is TRBJ2-5; D is possibly TRBD2 (5 bases). Germline loops: CDR1 LNHDA, CDR2 SQIVND (reference sequence). V lost 1 base and J 7 bases, leaving 7 bases between the germline ends. CDR3 length equals 12 residues.

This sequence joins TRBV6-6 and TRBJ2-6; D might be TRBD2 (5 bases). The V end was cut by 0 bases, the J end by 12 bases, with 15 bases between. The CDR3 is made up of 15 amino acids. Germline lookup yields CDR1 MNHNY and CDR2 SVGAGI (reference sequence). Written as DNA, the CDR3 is TGTGCCAGCAGTTACTCGTTGAGGGAAAGTCCCGTCCTGACTTTC. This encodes CASSYSLRESPVLTF.